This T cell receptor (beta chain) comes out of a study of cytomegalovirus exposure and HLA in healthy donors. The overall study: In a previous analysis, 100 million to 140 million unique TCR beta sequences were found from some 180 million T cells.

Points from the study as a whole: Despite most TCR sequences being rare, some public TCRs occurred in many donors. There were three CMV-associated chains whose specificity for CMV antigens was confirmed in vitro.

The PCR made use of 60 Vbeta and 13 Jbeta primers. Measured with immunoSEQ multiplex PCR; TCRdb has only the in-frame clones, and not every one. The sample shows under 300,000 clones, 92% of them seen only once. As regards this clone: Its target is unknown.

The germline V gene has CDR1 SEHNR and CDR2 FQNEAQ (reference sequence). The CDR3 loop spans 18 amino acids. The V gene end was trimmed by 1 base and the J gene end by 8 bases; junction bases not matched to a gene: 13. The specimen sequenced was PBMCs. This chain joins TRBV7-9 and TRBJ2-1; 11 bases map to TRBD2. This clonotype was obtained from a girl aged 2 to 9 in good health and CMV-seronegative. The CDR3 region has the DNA TGTGCCAGCAGCTTAGACCTACACGGACTAGCGGGCTTAGATGAGCAGTTCTTC. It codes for CASSLDLHGLAGLDEQFF. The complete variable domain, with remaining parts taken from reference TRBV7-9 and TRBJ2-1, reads DTGVSQNPRHKITKRGQNVTFRCDPISEHNRLYWYRQTLGQGPEFLTYFQNEAQLEKSRLLSDRFSAERPKGSFSTLEIQRTEQGDSAMYLCASSLDLHGLAGLDEQFFGPGTRLTVL.